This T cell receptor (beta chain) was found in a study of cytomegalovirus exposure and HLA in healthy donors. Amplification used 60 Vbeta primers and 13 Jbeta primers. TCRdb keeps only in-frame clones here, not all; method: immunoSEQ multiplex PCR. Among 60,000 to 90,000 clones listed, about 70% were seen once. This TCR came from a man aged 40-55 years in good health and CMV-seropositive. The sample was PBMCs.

The CDR3 sequence: CAISRGLAYSYNEQFF. Written as DNA, the CDR3 is TGTGCCATCAGTCGGGGACTAGCGTATTCCTACAATGAGCAGTTCTTC. This rearrangement joins TRBV10-3 to TRBJ2-1; 10 nucleotides match TRBD2. After removal of 5 bases from V and 1 base from J, the junction contained 5 bases not matched to a gene. The CDR3 contains 16 residues. The germline V gene has CDR1 ENHRY and CDR2 SYGVKD.